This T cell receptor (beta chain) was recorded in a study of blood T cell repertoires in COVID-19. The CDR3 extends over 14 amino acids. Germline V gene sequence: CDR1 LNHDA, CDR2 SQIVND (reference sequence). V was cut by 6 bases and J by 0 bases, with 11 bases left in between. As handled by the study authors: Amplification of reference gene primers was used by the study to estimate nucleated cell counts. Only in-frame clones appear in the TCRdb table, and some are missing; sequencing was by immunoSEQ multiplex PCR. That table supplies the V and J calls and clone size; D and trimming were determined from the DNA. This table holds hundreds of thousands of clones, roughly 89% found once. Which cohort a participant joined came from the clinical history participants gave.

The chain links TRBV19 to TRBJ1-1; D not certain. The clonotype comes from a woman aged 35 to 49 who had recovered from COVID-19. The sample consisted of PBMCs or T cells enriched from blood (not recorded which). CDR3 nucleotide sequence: TGTGCCAGTAGCCCCCTTCTACTGAACACTGAAGCTTTCTTT. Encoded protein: CASSPLLLNTEAFF.